The clone carrying this TCR beta chain has just a few counts. This entry belongs to a study of OX40 agonist ivuxolimab in advanced cancers. CDR1 is SGHVS, CDR2 FQNEAQ, per germline. The CDR3 sequence is 15 residues long. V was trimmed by 2 bases and J by 3 bases, leaving 13 bases between them. TCRdb keeps only in-frame clones here, not all; method: immunoSEQ multiplex PCR. The table lists approximately 18,000 clones, approximately 80% of them singletons, with around 45% in the top ten. The source is an adult with an advanced solid tumor such as melanoma, head and neck, liver or kidney cancer. The chain recombines TRBV7-8 with TRBJ1-1, with no clear D. This sample comprised CD4+ or CD8+ T cells sorted from blood, obtained in a trial of the OX40 agonist ivuxolimab. The CDR3 spells CASSLKTDWDTEAFF. CDR3 in DNA: TGTGCCAGCAGCTTAAAAACAGATTGGGACACTGAAGCTTTCTTT.